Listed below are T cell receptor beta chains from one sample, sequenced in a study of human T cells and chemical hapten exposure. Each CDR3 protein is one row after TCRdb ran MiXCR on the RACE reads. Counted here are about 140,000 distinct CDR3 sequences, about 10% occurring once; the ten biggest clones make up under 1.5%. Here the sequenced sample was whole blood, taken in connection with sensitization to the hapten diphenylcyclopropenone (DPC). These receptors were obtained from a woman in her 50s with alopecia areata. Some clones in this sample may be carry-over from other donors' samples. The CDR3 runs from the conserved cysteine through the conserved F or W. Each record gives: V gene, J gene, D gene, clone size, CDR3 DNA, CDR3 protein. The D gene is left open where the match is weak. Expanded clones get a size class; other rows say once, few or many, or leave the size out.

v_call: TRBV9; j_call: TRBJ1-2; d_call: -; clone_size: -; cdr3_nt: TGTGCCAGCAGCGTAGGCTGGGGTCCTACATATGGCTACACCTTC; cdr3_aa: CASSVGWGPTYGYTF
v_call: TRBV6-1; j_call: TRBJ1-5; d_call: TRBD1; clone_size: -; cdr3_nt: TGTGCCAGCAGTGAAGCGGTCAGGGGGCTTAGCAATCAGCCCCAGCATTTT; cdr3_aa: CASSEAVRGLSNQPQHF
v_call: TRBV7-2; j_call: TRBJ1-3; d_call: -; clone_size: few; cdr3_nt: TGTGCCAGCAGCTTTGCCCAGGGCGGAAACACCATATATTTT; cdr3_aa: CASSFAQGGNTIYF
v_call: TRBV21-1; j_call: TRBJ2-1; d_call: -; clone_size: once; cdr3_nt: TGTGCCAGCAGCCGCCGAGGGGACGGGAGCTCCTACAATGAGCAGTTCTTC; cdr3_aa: CASSRRGDGSSYNEQFF
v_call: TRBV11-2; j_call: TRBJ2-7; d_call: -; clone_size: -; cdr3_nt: TGTGCCAGCAGTTCCCAGGGTTACGAGCAGTACTTC; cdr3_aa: CASSSQGYEQYF
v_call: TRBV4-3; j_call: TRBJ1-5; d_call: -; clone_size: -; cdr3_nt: TGCGCCAGCAGCCAAGGGGAGACTGAGCCCCAGCATTTT; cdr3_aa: CASSQGETEPQHF
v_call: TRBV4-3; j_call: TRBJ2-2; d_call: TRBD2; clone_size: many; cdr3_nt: TGCGCCAGCAGCCAACTCTCCACTAGCGGGGGAGGAGGGCTGTTTTTT; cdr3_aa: CASSQLSTSGGGGLFF
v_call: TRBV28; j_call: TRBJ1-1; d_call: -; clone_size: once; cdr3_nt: TGTGCCAGCAGCCCGGTGGTGAACACTGAAGCTTTCTTT; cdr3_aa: CASSPVVNTEAFF
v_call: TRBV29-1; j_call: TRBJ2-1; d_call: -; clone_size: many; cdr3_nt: TGCAGCGTTGATAGACAGGTCAATGAGCAGTTCTTC; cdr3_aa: CSVDRQVNEQFF
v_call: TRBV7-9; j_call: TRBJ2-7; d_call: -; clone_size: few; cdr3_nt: TGTGCCAGCAGCTTAGGTTGGGCAGCTAACTACGAGCAGTACTTC; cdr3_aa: CASSLGWAANYEQYF
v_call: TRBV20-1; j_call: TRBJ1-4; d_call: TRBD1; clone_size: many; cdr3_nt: TGCAGTGCTAGAGATCCCTGGACAGGAACAGGAGAAAAACTGTTTTTT; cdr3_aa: CSARDPWTGTGEKLFF
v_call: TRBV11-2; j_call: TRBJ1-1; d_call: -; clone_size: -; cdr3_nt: TGTGCCAGCAGCTTAGAGGGGAGGGCTTTCTTT; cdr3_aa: CASSLEGRAFF
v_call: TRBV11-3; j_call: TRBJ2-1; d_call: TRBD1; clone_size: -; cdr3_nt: TGTGCCAGCACCCAGGGACAGCGGACCTACAATGAGCAGTTCTTC; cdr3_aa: CASTQGQRTYNEQFF
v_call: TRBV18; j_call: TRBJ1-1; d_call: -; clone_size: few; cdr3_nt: TGTGCCAGCTCGCCCGGCAGGGTAGGAACTGAAGCTTTCTTT; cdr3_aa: CASSPGRVGTEAFF
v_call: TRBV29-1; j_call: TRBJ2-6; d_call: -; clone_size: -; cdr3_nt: TGCAGCGTTGGCGACAGACTTGGGGCCAACGTCCTGACTTTC; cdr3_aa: CSVGDRLGANVLTF
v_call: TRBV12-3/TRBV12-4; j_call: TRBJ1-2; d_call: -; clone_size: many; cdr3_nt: TGTGCCAGCAGTTTGGCGGGGTCGGCCTATGGCTACACCTTC; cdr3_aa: CASSLAGSAYGYTF
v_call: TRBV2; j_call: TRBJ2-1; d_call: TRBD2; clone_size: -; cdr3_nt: TGTGCCAGCAGTGCGAGGCTAGCGGATAACAATGAGCAGTTCTTC; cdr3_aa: CASSARLADNNEQFF
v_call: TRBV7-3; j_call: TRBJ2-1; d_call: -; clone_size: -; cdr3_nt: TGTGCCAGCAGCTCCCAATTGTTGCGGCTAAACAATGAGCAGTTCTTC; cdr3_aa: CASSSQLLRLNNEQFF
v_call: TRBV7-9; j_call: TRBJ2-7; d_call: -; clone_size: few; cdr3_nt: TGTGCCAGCAGCGCAATGGGCAGCTCCTACGAGCAGTACTTC; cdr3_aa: CASSAMGSSYEQYF
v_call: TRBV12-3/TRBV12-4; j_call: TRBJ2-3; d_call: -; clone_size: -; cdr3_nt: TGTGCCAGCAGCAGGGAACTCGGAACAGATACGCAGTATTTT; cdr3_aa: CASSRELGTDTQYF
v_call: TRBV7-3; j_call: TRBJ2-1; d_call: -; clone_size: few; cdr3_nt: TGTGCCAGCAGCTTAACTGGGTCAATGGGCGGCAATGAGCAGTTCTTC; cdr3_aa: CASSLTGSMGGNEQFF
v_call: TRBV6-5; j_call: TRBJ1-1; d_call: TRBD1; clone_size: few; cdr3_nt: TGTGCCAGCAGTTACGGAGGGGGCGCTTTCTTT; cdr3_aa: CASSYGGGAFF
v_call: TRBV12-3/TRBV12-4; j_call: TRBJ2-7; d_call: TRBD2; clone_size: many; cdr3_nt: TGTGCCAGCAGCCCCCAGACTAGCGGGGCGGCCTACGAGCAGTACTTC; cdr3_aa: CASSPQTSGAAYEQYF
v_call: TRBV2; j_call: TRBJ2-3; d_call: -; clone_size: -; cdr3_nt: TGTGCCAGCAGTCCCTTCGGTGGGTTCGACGGCACAGATACGCAGTATTTT; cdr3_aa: CASSPFGGFDGTDTQYF
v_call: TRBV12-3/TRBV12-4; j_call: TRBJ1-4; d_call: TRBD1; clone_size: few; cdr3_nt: TGTGCCAGCAGTCGACAGGGAGGGGCAACTAATGAAAAACTGTTTTTT; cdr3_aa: CASSRQGGATNEKLFF
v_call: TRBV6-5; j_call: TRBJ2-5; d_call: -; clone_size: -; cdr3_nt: TGTGCCAGCAGTCCCACTAACAGGGTCGGGGAGACCCAGTACTTC; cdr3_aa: CASSPTNRVGETQYF
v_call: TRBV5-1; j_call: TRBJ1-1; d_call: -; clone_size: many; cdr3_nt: TGCGCCAGCAGGTTCTCGGCGGGAGCTGAAGCTTTCTTT; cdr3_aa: CASRFSAGAEAFF
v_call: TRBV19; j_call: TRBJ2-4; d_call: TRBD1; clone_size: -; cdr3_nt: TGTGCCAGTAGTCCCTGGACAGGGGGTCACGCCAAAAACATTCAGTACTTC; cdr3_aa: CASSPWTGGHAKNIQYF
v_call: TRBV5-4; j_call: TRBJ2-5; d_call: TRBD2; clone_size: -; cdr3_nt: TGTGCCAGCAGCTTGGAGGGAGGGCCAGGAGAGACCCAGTACTTC; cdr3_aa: CASSLEGGPGETQYF
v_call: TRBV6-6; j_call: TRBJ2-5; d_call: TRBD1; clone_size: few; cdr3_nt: TGTGCCAGCAGTCCGCCAGGGGGCCAAGAGACCCAGTACTTC; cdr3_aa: CASSPPGGQETQYF
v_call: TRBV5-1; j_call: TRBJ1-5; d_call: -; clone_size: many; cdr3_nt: TGCGCCAGCAGCTCCGCCGCAAATCAGCCCCAGCATTTT; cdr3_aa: CASSSAANQPQHF
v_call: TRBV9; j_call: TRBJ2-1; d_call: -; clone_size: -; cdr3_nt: TGTGCCAGCAGCGTAACGAGGGAGTCCTACAATGAGCAGTTCTTC; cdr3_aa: CASSVTRESYNEQFF
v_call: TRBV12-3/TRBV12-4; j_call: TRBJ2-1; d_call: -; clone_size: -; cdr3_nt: TGTGCCAGCAGTTCCGGAGGGGCCAGGGCCAATGAGCAGTTCTTC; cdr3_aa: CASSSGGARANEQFF
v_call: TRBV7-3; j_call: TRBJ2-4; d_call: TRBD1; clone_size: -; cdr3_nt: TGTGCCAGCAGCTTAGGACAGGGTGACATTCAGTACTTC; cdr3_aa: CASSLGQGDIQYF
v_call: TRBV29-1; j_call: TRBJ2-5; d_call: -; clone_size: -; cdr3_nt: TGCAGCGTTGTTCGGAAGGCGGGCGAAGAGACCCAGTACTTC; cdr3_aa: CSVVRKAGEETQYF
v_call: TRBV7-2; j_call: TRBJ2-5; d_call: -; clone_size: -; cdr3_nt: TGTGCCAGCAGCCAGCTTGGGACCCAGTACTTC; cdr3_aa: CASSQLGTQYF
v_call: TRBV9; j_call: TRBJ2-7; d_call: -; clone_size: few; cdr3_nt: TGTGCCAGCAGCGTAGGTGAGACTAGCTCCTACGAGCAGTACTTC; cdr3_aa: CASSVGETSSYEQYF
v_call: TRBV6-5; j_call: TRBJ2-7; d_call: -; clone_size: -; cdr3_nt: TGTGCCAGCAGCGTCACCCCCCTCGGCGAGCAGTACTTC; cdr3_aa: CASSVTPLGEQYF
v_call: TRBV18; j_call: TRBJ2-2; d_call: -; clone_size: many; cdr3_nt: TGTGCCAGCTCAAAAACACAAACCGGGGAGCTGTTTTTT; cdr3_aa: CASSKTQTGELFF
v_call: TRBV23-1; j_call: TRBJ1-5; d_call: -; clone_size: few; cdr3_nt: TGCGCCAGCAGTCTTCCACAGCCCCAGCATTTT; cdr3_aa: CASSLPQPQHF
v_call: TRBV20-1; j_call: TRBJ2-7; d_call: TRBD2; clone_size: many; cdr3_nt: TGCAGTGCTAGAAAGATCGGAACGGGACTAGCTGGCTACGAGCAGTACTTC; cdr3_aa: CSARKIGTGLAGYEQYF
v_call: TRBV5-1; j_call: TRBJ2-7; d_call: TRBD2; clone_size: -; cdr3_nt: TGCGCCAGCAGCTTGGGGGACTACTCCTACGAGCAGTACTTC; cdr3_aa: CASSLGDYSYEQYF
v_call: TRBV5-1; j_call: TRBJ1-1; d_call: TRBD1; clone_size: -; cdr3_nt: TGCGCCAGCACAACCGGGACAGGGGGAGGCACTGAAGCTTTCTTT; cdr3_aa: CASTTGTGGGTEAFF
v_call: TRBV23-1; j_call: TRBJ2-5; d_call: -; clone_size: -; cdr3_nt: TGCGCCAGCAGTCAAGCCGGGGGCGAAGATCAAGAGACCCAGTACTTC; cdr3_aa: CASSQAGGEDQETQYF
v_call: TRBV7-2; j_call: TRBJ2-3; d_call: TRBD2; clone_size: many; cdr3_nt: TGTGCCAGCAGCTTAGGGCTAGCGGGAGGGTTAAGCACAGATACGCAGTATTTT; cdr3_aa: CASSLGLAGGLSTDTQYF
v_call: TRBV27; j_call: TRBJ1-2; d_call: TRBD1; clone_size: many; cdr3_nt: TGTGCCAGCAGTTTATTCGGACAGGGGGCGAGTGGCTACACCTTC; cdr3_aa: CASSLFGQGASGYTF
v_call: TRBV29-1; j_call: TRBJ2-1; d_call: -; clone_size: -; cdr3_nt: TGCAGCGTTGATTCAGGCAATGAGCAGTTCTTC; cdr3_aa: CSVDSGNEQFF
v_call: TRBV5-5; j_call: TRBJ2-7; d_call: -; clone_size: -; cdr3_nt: TGTGCCAGCAGCTTGTTGCCGGATTCCTACGAGCAGTACTTC; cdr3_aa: CASSLLPDSYEQYF
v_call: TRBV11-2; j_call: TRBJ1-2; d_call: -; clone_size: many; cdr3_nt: TGTGCCAGCAGCACAATGGGGAGGGGAAAGTATGGCTACACCTTC; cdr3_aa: CASSTMGRGKYGYTF
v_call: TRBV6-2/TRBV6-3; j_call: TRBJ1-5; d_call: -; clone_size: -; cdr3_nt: TGTGCCAGCAGTTACTCGCGGGGAATGTCTCAGCCCCAGCATTTT; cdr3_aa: CASSYSRGMSQPQHF